This TCR beta chain was identified in a study of blood T cell repertoires in COVID-19. As for the study in general: COVID-19 samples collected from the United States, Italy and Spain covered acute and convalescent phases. T cells, B-cell-depleted T cells, or PBMCs supplied cDNA or gDNA.

This clone was detected a few times. Authors' methods: The authors estimated nucleated cell counts from reference gene primer amplification. Generated by immunoSEQ multiplex PCR, the TCRdb table keeps only in-frame clones and is missing some. D and trimming come from the DNA, and the V and J calls and clone size come from that table. The table shows about 290,000 clones, with just under 90% occurring only once. This clonotype was sampled from a woman in her 30s with COVID-19, enrolled during active disease. Sequencing was done on a sample of peripheral blood.

Here the CDR3 reads CASSAGQSAGELFF. The CDR3, as DNA: TGCGCCAGCAGCGCCGGACAGTCGGCCGGGGAGCTGTTTTTT. The genes are TRBV5-1 and TRBJ2-2; D perhaps matches TRBD1 (6 bases). The V and J ends lost 4 bases and 6 bases respectively, with 13 bases between them. There are 14 residues in the CDR3. In germline, CDR1 is SGHRS, CDR2 YFSETQ.